The 3 T cell receptor beta chains given below trace back to one sample, sequenced in a study of cytomegalovirus exposure and HLA in healthy donors. This PCR relied on a set of 60 Vbeta primers and 13 Jbeta primers. TCRdb's copy holds only in-frame clones and misses some; the assay was immunoSEQ multiplex PCR. Of about 150,000 clones in the sample, less than 90% were seen once. Sequenced sample: PBMCs. These receptors were obtained from a boy younger than 10 in good health and CMV-seronegative.

V and J are TRBV7-9 and TRBJ2-1; 9 bases agree with TRBD2. Germline CDR1 and CDR2: SEHNR and FQNEAQ (reference sequence). Trimming at V came to 2 bases and at J to 5 bases, leaving 10 bases not matched to a gene. The CDR3 consists of 17 residues. This CDR3 is CASSLRGEASGNNEQFF. In DNA, the CDR3 is TGTGCCAGCAGCTTAAGGGGCGAGGCTAGCGGGAACAATGAGCAGTTCTTC.

The gene calls are TRBV5-1 and TRBJ2-5, with TRBD1 matching over 10 bases. The J call is doubtful: the DNA matches TRBJ2-7 better. Germline V gene lookup returns CDR1 SGHRS and CDR2 YFSETQ. CDR3 size: 15 residues. In DNA, the CDR3 is TGCGCCAGCAGCTCCGCCGGGACAGGGGTTGGCGAGCAGTACTTC. This sequence encodes CASSSAGTGVGEQYF.

V gene TRBV28 combines with J gene TRBJ2-7; 8 bases map to TRBD1. The V and J ends lost 2 bases and 0 bases, in that order; junction bases with no gene match: 24. CDR3 length: 22 residues. Per germline, CDR1 MDHEN and CDR2 SYDVKM. CDR3 in amino acids: CASSLVNPLFTRDRKTSYEQYF. Written as DNA, the CDR3 is TGTGCCAGCAGTTTAGTAAATCCTCTATTCACAAGGGACAGGAAAACCTCCTACGAGCAGTACTTC.